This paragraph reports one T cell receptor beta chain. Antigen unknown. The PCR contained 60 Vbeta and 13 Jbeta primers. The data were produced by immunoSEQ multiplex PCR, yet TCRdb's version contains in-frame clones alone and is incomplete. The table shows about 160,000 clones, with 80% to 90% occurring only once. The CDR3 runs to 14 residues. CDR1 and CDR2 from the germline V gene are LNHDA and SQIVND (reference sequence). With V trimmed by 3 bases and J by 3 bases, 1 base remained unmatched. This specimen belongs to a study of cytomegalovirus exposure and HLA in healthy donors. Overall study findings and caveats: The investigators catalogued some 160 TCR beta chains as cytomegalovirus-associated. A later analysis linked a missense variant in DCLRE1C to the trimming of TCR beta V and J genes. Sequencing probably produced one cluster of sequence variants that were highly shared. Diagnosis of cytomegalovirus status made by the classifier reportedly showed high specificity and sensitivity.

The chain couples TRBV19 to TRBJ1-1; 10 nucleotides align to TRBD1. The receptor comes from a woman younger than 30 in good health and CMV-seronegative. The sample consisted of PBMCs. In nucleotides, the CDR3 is TGTGCCAGTAGTATGACAGGGGGCTACACTGAAGCTTTCTTT. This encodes CASSMTGGYTEAFF.